The 6 T cell receptor beta chains below come from one sample, sequenced in a study of T cell repertoires in cytomegalovirus infection. One entry per CDR3 protein, called by TCRdb with MiXCR from the reads. Among under 850,000 distinct CDR3 sequences listed, around a third were seen once. Their target antigens are unknown. The sample here was cultured PBMCs, taken from culture after CMV antigen stimulation. The receptors were gathered from a human donor in good health (CMV status not recorded). Some clones in this sample may be carry-over from other donors' samples.

The V gene is TRBV27, the J gene TRBJ1-1; TRBD1 might be the D (6 bases). Germline assignment: CDR1 MNHEY and CDR2 SMNVEV (reference sequence). V gave up 4 bases and J gave up 0 bases, with 12 bases separating them. This CDR3 is built from 15 residues. CDR3 loop: CASSSFQGMNTEAFF. Here the CDR3 DNA reads TGTGCCAGCAGTTCATTTCAGGGGATGAACACTGAAGCTTTCTTT.

The chain combines TRBV2 with TRBJ2-3; 15 positions match TRBD2. The CDR3 loop spans 17 amino acids. Trimming took 6 bases from V and 4 from J; bases not matched to a gene: 8. The V gene's germline CDR1 is SNHLY and CDR2 FYNNEI. The CDR3 region has the DNA TGTGCCAGCAGCGAGTGGACTAGCGGGAGGGCCTCAGATACGCAGTATTTT. Amino acid sequence: CASSEWTSGRASDTQYF.

This clonotype was picked up a small number of times. The chain couples TRBV15 to TRBJ2-3; D call uncertain. The V and J ends lost 6 bases and 3 bases respectively, with 13 bases between them. The germline V gene has CDR1 LNHNV and CDR2 YYDKDF (reference sequence). This CDR3 comprises 14 residues. The CDR3 protein is CATSSARQTDTQYF. The CDR3 coding sequence is TGTGCCACCAGTTCGGCTAGGCAAACAGATACGCAGTATTTT.

V usage is TRBV12-3 or TRBV12-4 and J usage is TRBJ1-5, with D unresolved. There are 15 residues in the CDR3. V was trimmed by 3 bases and J by 0 bases, leaving 9 bases between them. CDR3 sequence: CASSLPRYSNQPQHF. CDR3 coding DNA: TGTGCCAGCAGTTTGCCAAGATATAGCAATCAGCCCCAGCATTTT.

The rearrangement joins TRBV29-1 to TRBJ2-1, with D perhaps matching TRBD1 or TRBD2 (5 bases each). Germline CDR1 and CDR2: SQVTM and ANQGSEA. The CDR3 is 15 residues long. The ends were cut back, 1 base at V and 0 bases at J, with 10 bases in the middle. The CDR3 region is CSVEGQRSSYNEQFF. The CDR3, as DNA: TGCAGCGTTGAAGGACAGCGGAGCTCCTACAATGAGCAGTTCTTC.

J is TRBJ1-1 and V is TRBV7-9, with TRBD1 identical over 10 bases. This CDR3 comprises 13 residues. J was trimmed by 10 bases and V by 5 bases; bases with no gene match: 7. The germline CDR1 and CDR2 sequences are SEHNR and FQNEAQ (reference sequence). CDR3 in amino acids: CASSRGQGIIAFF. The CDR3 DNA is TGTGCCAGCAGCCGGGGACAGGGGATAATAGCTTTCTTT.